This T cell receptor (beta chain) emerged from a study of response to subunit inactivated influenza vaccine (dated by TCRdb to the late 2010s). For the study in its entirety: Deep quantitative profiling of the T cell receptor repertoire was used in the study to follow responses to a trivalent subunit inactivated influenza vaccine.

The research as a whole found: It was suggested by the authors that each seasonal influenza vaccination may recruit only a limited number of new T cells.

This clonotype occurred many times. Its recognized antigen is unknown. No base quality information exists; no much larger clone differs at one position. The library was built by means of RT-PCR. Sequenced using an Illumina HiSeq 2500. The raw public reads went through TCRdb reprocessing: fastp at Q25, MiXCR clone calling, in-frame beta chains kept. Every entry covers one CDR3 protein and lists the most common genes and DNA from its rows. Recorded for this sample are hundreds of thousands of distinct CDR3 sequences; about 7.6% of them occurred a single time. Clones ranked in the top ten supply over 10% of the sample. The sequence came from a man between 50 and 70 years old who received an inactivated influenza vaccine. Donor details come from another sample of the same person, matched by shared clones. The material sequenced was PBMCs from blood, taken less than 30 months after vaccination.

The CDR3: CASSQAYNYGYTF. Here is the DNA: TGCGCCAGCAGCCAAGCTTACAACTATGGCTACACCTTC. The chain is made from TRBV4-3 and TRBJ1-2; the D gene is not confidently resolved. The CDR1 and CDR2 encoded by the germline V gene are LGHNA and YSLEER. At the junction V is shortened by 1 base and J by 2 bases, with 5 bases in between. Spanning cysteine to phenylalanine, the CDR3 consists of 13 amino acids. Just the 39-base CDR3 DNA is kept, in frame starting at base 1.